One and the same sample provided the 16 T cell receptor beta chains below, sequenced in a study of response to subunit inactivated influenza vaccine. Each CDR3 protein is one row after TCRdb ran MiXCR on the RT-PCR reads. The table shows about 620,000 distinct CDR3 sequences, with around 10% occurring only once. These data also featured in a second study, about T cells expressing NK-cell markers. That report adds: Beta-chain TCR cDNA was generated via 5'RACE template switching with UMIs.

Sequenced here: PBMCs from blood, sampled on the day of vaccination. The receptors here all came from a man aged 45-65 years who received an inactivated influenza vaccine.

This clonotype has only a few counts. The gene calls are TRBV14 and TRBJ2-5; maybe TRBD2 (5 bases). Germline CDR1 and CDR2: SGHDN and FVKESK. V was clipped by 1 base and J by 5 bases, with 8 bases between them. The CDR3 is made up of 13 amino acids. The CDR3 reads CASSQGSAETQYF. In nucleotides, the CDR3 is TGTGCCAGCAGCCAAGGTAGCGCGGAGACCCAGTACTTC.

The gene calls are TRBV20-1 and TRBJ2-7, with 7 nucleotides matching TRBD1. This CDR3 contains 13 residues. With 6 bases clipped from V and 3 bases from J, the junction kept 8 bases outside the gene matches. Germline loops: CDR1 DFQATT, CDR2 SNEGSKA (reference sequence). CDR3 in amino acids: CSALLDRVYEQYF. CDR3 sequence (DNA): TGCAGTGCATTATTAGACAGGGTCTACGAGCAGTACTTC.

This clonotype was counted only a few times. CDR3 in DNA: TGTGCCAGCAGCCAATCGGCGGGAGGGCCGTTCTTC. This encodes CASSQSAGGPFF. The chain has TRBV3-1 and TRBJ2-1; 9 bases map to TRBD2. The CDR3 covers 12 residues. Germline CDR1 is LGHDT and CDR2 is YNNKEL (reference sequence). The J segment lost 15 bases and the V segment lost 2 bases, leaving 5 bases of the junction unmatched.

This clonotype was counted only a few times. The DNA of the CDR3 is TGTGCCAGCTTAGGGACTAGGTGGGGCGGGGAGACCCAGTACTTC. Protein product: CASLGTRWGGETQYF. The chain carries TRBV28 and TRBJ2-5, with 8 bases aligning to TRBD2. The CDR3 totals 15 residues. CDR1 and CDR2 from the germline V gene are MDHEN and SYDVKM. V was pared by 8 bases and J by 5 bases, with 13 bases of the junction left unmatched.

This clonotype occurred a few times. V and J are TRBV5-6 and TRBJ2-5; the match to TRBD1 covers 9 bases. The CDR3 has 14 residues. V shed 4 bases, J shed 3 bases, and the junction held 4 bases outside the gene matches. Germline assignment: CDR1 SGHDT and CDR2 YYEEEE. This CDR3 reads CASSHWTGEETQYF. The CDR3 coding sequence is TGTGCCAGCAGCCACTGGACAGGGGAAGAGACCCAGTACTTC.

The chain joins TRBV5-6 to TRBJ2-3, with 7 bases aligning to TRBD2. V lost 6 bases and J lost 5; bases outside the gene matches: 15. The CDR3 has 16 residues. Germline loops: CDR1 SGHDT, CDR2 YYEEEE. CDR3 residues: CASTLQVKRGGDTQYF. As DNA, the CDR3 is TGTGCCAGCACCCTCCAAGTGAAGCGGGGAGGAGATACGCAGTATTTT.

In its sample, this clonotype was seen many times. This sequence joins TRBV12-3 or TRBV12-4 and TRBJ1-4, with D possibly TRBD1 on 5 matching bases. Deletions cut 7 bases from V and 16 bases from J, with 19 bases between. This CDR3 spans 12 amino acids. In DNA form, the CDR3 reads TGTGCCAGCACAGTGGGGGAGGACAAAAAGTTTTTT. Its protein product is CASTVGEDKKFF.

This chain uses TRBV5-1 with TRBJ2-1, with 15 positions matching TRBD2. The CDR3 covers 17 residues. CDR1 and CDR2 (germline): SGHRS, YFSETQ. The junction had 7 bases not matched to a gene; V was cut back by 0 bases and J by 9 bases. CDR3 sequence reads: CASSLDGRTSGRVEQFF. As DNA, the CDR3 is TGCGCCAGCAGCTTGGATGGTAGGACTAGCGGGAGGGTTGAGCAGTTCTTC. Drawing the rest from reference TRBV5-1 and TRBJ2-1, the complete variable domain is KAGVTQTPRYLIKTRGQQVTLSCSPISGHRSVSWYQQTPGQGLQFLFEYFSETQRNKGNFPGRFSGRQFSNSRSEMNVSTLELGDSALYLCASSLDGRTSGRVEQFFGPGTRLTVL.

V is TRBV7-2 and J is TRBJ2-5; 8 bases line up with TRBD2. Trimming cost V 4 bases and J 4 bases; bases outside gene matches: 5. Germline V gives CDR1 SGHTA, CDR2 FQGNSA. This CDR3 is built from 14 residues. The CDR3 here is CASSSLSGRETQYF. The CDR3 region has the DNA TGTGCCAGCAGCTCTTTAAGCGGGAGAGAGACCCAGTACTTC.

The table lists this clonotype with a few counts. The rearrangement uses TRBV20-1 and TRBJ1-5; perhaps TRBD1 as D (5 bases). CDR3 length: 14 residues. Germline CDR1 is DFQATT and CDR2 is SNEGSKA (reference sequence). V lost 5 bases, J lost 4 bases, and 15 bases lay in between. The CDR3 DNA reads TGCAGTGCTCCCGCGGGGGGGTCGAATCAGCCCCAGCATTTT. Its translation: CSAPAGGSNQPQHF.

This clonotype was counted only a few times. This chain uses TRBV10-3 with TRBJ1-2; 7 nucleotides match TRBD1. The CDR3 totals 14 residues. Per germline, CDR1 ENHRY and CDR2 SYGVKD. V gave up 2 bases and J gave up 3 bases; unmatched junction bases: 3. The CDR3 sequence is CAISERTGDYGYTF. CDR3 in DNA: TGTGCCATCAGTGAGCGAACAGGGGACTATGGCTACACCTTC.

V gene TRBV27 combines with J gene TRBJ2-5, with 12 bases that match TRBD2. This CDR3 has 15 residues. Germline loops: CDR1 MNHEY, CDR2 SMNVEV (reference sequence). With V trimmed by 7 bases and J by 0 bases, 3 bases remained unmatched. DNA for the CDR3: TGTGCCAGCAAAGGACTAGCGGGACACCAAGAGACCCAGTACTTC. This encodes CASKGLAGHQETQYF.

In its sample, this clonotype was seen a few times. The chain employs TRBV27 and TRBJ2-2; TRBD2 might be the D (5 bases). V was cut by 6 bases and J by 0 bases, with 11 bases left in between. The CDR3 runs to 15 residues. Germline CDR1 MNHEY, CDR2 SMNVEV (reference sequence). The CDR3 DNA reads as TGTGCCAGCAGCCTGGACTTTTCGAACACCGGGGAGCTGTTTTTT. Residues: CASSLDFSNTGELFF.

This clonotype was detected ten times or more. This chain connects TRBV12-5 to TRBJ2-7; D unclear. Germline V lookup: CDR1 LGHNT, CDR2 FRNRAP. Trimming took 6 bases from V and 2 from J, leaving 8 bases between them. The CDR3 has 12 residues. The CDR3 reads CASGIPTYEQYF. The DNA of the CDR3 is TGTGCTAGTGGGATCCCTACCTACGAGCAGTACTTC.

This chain joins TRBV30 and TRBJ2-5; 9 nucleotides agree with TRBD1. The CDR3 spans 15 residues. Trimming cost V 0 bases and J 3 bases; bases outside gene matches: 5. The germline gives CDR1 GTSNPN, CDR2 SVGIG (reference sequence). CDR3 nucleotides: TGTGCCTGGAGTGTAGGGACAGGGCTCGAAGAGACCCAGTACTTC. This translates into CAWSVGTGLEETQYF.

This chain uses TRBV15 with TRBJ1-1, with D uncertain. The CDR3 consists of 15 residues. The V and J ends lost 1 base and 1 base respectively, with 10 bases between them. From germline, CDR1 is LNHNV and CDR2 YYDKDF (reference sequence). CDR3 nucleotide sequence: TGTGCCACCAGCAGAGGTGCGGGTAGGAACACTGAAGCTTTCTTT. Protein: CATSRGAGRNTEAFF.